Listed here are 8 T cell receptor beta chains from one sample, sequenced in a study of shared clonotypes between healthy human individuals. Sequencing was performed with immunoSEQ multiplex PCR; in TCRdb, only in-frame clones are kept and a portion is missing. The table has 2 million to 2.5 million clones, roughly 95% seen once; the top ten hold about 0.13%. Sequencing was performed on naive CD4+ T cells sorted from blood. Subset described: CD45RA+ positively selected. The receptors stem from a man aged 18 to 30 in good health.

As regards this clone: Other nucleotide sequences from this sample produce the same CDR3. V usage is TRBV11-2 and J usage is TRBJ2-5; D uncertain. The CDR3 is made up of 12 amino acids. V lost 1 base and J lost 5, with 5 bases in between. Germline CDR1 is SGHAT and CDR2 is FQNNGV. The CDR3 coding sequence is TGTGCCAGCAGCTTAGTGGAGGAGACCCAGTACTTC. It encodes CASSLVEETQYF.

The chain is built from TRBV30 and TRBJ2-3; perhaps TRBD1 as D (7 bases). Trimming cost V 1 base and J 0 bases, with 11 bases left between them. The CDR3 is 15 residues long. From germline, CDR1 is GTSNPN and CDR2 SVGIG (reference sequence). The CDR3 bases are TGTGCCTGGAGTGCCAGGGGGACTAGCACAGATACGCAGTATTTT. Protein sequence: CAWSARGTSTDTQYF.

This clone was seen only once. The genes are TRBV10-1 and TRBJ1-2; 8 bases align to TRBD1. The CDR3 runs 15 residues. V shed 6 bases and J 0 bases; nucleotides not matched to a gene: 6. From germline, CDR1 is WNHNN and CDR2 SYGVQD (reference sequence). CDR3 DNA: TGCGCCAGCAGAGTTGGACAGGGATCTAACTATGGCTACACCTTC. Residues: CASRVGQGSNYGYTF.

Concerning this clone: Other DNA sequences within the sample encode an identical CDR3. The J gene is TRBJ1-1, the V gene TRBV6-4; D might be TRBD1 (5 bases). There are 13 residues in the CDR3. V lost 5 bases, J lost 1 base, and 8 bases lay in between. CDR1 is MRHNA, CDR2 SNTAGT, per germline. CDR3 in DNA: TGTGCCAGCAGTTCGACAGCGAACACTGAAGCTTTCTTT. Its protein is CASSSTANTEAFF.

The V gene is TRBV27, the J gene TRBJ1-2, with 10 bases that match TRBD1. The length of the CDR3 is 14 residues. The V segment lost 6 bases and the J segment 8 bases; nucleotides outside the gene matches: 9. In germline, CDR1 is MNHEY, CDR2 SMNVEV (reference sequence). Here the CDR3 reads CASSLGQGEAGYTF. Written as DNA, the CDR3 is TGTGCCAGCAGCCTTGGACAGGGGGAGGCAGGCTACACCTTC.

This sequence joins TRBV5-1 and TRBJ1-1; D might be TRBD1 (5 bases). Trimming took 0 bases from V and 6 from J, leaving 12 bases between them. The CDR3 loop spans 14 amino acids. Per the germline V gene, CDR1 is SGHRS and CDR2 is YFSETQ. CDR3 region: CASSLEGKFAEAFF. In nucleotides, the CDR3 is TGCGCCAGCAGCTTGGAGGGGAAATTCGCTGAAGCTTTCTTT.

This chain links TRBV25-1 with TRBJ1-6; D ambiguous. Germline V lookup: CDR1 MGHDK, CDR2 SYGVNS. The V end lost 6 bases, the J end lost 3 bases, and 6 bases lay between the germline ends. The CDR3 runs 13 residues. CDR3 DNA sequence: TGTGCCAGCAGAGCAGACTATAATTCACCCCTCCACTTT. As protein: CASRADYNSPLHF. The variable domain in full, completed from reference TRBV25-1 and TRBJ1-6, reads EADIYQTPRYLVIGTGKKITLECSQTMGHDKMYWYQQDPGMELHLIHYSYGVNSTEKGDLSSESTVSRIRTEHFPLTLESARPSHTSQYLCASRADYNSPLHFGNGTRLTVT.

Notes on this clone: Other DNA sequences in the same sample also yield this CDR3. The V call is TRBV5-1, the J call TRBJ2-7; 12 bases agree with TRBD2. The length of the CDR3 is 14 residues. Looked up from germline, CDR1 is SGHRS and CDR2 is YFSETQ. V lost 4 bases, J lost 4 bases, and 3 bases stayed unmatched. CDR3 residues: CASSLAGGPYEQYF. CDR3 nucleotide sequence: TGCGCCAGCAGCCTAGCGGGGGGGCCTTACGAGCAGTACTTC.